The 8 T cell receptor beta chains listed next were all sequenced from one sample in a study of cytomegalovirus exposure and HLA in healthy donors. TCRdb keeps only in-frame clones here, not all; method: immunoSEQ multiplex PCR. This sample carries about 98,000 clones, 87% of them seen once, and the ten largest clones take under 4.5%. Sequencing used PBMCs. The receptor set was obtained from a woman aged 25 to 39 in good health and CMV-seronegative.

V is TRBV7-2 and J is TRBJ2-7, with D tentatively TRBD1 (5 bases). The germline V and J ends were trimmed by 7 bases and 5 bases, with 12 bases remaining between them. Germline values: CDR1 SGHTA, CDR2 FQGNSA. The length of the CDR3 is 12 residues. The CDR3 here is CASTGLVHEQYF. CDR3 in DNA: TGTGCCAGCACAGGGTTGGTCCACGAGCAGTACTTC.

The chain links TRBV5-4 to TRBJ2-1, with 8 bases aligning to TRBD1. V lost 3 bases, J lost 2 bases, and 4 bases stayed unmatched. Looked up from germline, CDR1 is SGHNT and CDR2 is YYREEE (reference sequence). This CDR3 has 15 residues. Here the CDR3 reads CASSSRQGPYNEQFF. The CDR3 nucleotides are TGTGCCAGCAGCTCCAGACAGGGGCCCTACAATGAGCAGTTCTTC.

The V gene is TRBV19, the J gene TRBJ1-2; 8 positions match TRBD1. The V and J ends lost 9 bases and 5 bases, in that order; junction bases with no gene match: 11. The CDR3 runs 14 residues. CDR1 and CDR2 from the germline V gene are LNHDA and SQIVND (reference sequence). The CDR3 reads CASLIPDRAYGYTF. The CDR3 coding sequence is TGTGCCAGCTTAATTCCGGACAGGGCATATGGCTACACCTTC. Full variable domain (remainder filled in from reference TRBV19 and TRBJ1-2): DGGITQSPKYLFRKEGQNVTLSCEQNLNHDAMYWYRQDPGQGLRLIYYSQIVNDFQKGDIAEGYSVSREKKESFPLTVTSAQKNPTAFYLCASLIPDRAYGYTFGSGTRLTVV.

The chain links TRBV6-5 to TRBJ2-7; the match to TRBD2 covers 7 bases. V gave up 8 bases and J gave up 6 bases; unmatched junction bases: 10. The CDR3 runs 13 residues. Per the germline V gene, CDR1 is MNHEY and CDR2 is SVGAGI. The CDR3 region has the DNA TGTGCCAGCTCCCCGGGCGGGAGCAGCGAGCAGTACTTC. As protein: CASSPGGSSEQYF.

V usage is TRBV7-8 and J usage is TRBJ2-7; tentatively, D is TRBD2 (5 bases). Trimming cost V 2 bases and J 7 bases, with 18 bases left between them. The CDR3 extends over 15 amino acids. Germline V gene data show CDR1 as SGHVS and CDR2 as FQNEAQ. The CDR3 loop is CASSLSVTGLIEQYF. The CDR3 DNA reads as TGTGCCAGCAGCTTAAGTGTTACGGGATTGATTGAGCAGTACTTC.

This clone was counted a few times. V and J are TRBV15 and TRBJ2-1; 8 bases match TRBD2. This CDR3 spans 15 amino acids. Germline V CDR1 and CDR2: LNHNV, YYDKDF (reference sequence). V shed 0 bases, J shed 4 bases, and the junction held 2 bases outside the gene matches. DNA of the CDR3: TGTGCCACCAGCAGAGAAGCGGGGGCTTACAATGAGCAGTTCTTC. Amino acids: CATSREAGAYNEQFF.

The V and J genes are TRBV15 and TRBJ2-7; D may be TRBD1 (6 bases). CDR3 length: 14 amino acids. Trimming removed 0 bases at V and 6 bases at J, with 12 bases between. Per germline, CDR1 LNHNV and CDR2 YYDKDF (reference sequence). CDR3 in DNA: TGTGCCACCAGCAGAGACCTCAGGGGCGGCGAGCAGTACTTC. This sequence encodes CATSRDLRGGEQYF.

The chain recombines TRBV7-8 with TRBJ1-4; D may be TRBD1 (6 bases). This CDR3 comprises 17 residues. Looked up from germline, CDR1 is SGHVS and CDR2 is FQNEAQ. With 6 bases removed from V and 5 bases from J, the gap between germline ends came to 22 bases. This chain's CDR3 is CASRGSRTGSPNEKLFF. The CDR3 nucleotides are TGTGCCAGCAGAGGATCCCGTACAGGGTCCCCAAATGAAAAACTGTTTTTT.